This T cell receptor (beta chain) stems from a study of glioma-infiltrating T cells after dendritic cell vaccination. Study background: Patients received autologous tumor lysate-pulsed dendritic cell vaccination between 2003 and 2012.

The primer mix had 60 V beta and 13 J beta primers. TCRdb's table, derived via immunoSEQ multiplex PCR, lists solely in-frame clones and lacks some. The repertoire holds about 64,000 clones, with approximately 78% as singletons. Sequenced material: blood, taken before dendritic cell vaccination. The TCR sequence derives from a human donor with glioblastoma.

CDR3 amino acids: CAWELDRGGYTF. Here the CDR3 DNA reads TGTGCCTGGGAACTGGACAGAGGGGGCTACACCTTC. The chain recombines TRBV30 with TRBJ1-2, with D perhaps TRBD1 (6 bases). CDR1 and CDR2 from the germline V gene are GTSNPN and SVGIG (reference sequence). The CDR3 is made up of 12 amino acids. Deletions cut 5 bases from V and 8 bases from J, with 15 bases between. The variable domain in full, with the rest retrieved from reference TRBV30 and TRBJ1-2, is SQTIHQWPATLVQPVGSPLSLECTVEGTSNPNLYWYRQAAGRGLQLLFYSVGIGQISSEVPQNLSASRPQDRQFILSSKKLLLSDSGFYLCAWELDRGGYTFGSGTRLTVV.